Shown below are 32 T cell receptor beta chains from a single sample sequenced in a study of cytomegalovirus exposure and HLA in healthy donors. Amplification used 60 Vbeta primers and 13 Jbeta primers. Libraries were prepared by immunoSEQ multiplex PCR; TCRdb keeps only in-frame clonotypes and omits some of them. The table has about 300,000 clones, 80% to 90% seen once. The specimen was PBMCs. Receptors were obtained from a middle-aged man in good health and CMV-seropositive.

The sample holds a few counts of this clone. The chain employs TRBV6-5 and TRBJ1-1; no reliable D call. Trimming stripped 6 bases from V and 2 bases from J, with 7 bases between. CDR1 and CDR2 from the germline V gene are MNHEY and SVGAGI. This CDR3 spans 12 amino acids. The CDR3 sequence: CASRYTNTEAFF. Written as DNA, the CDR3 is TGTGCCAGCAGGTACACAAACACTGAAGCTTTCTTT.

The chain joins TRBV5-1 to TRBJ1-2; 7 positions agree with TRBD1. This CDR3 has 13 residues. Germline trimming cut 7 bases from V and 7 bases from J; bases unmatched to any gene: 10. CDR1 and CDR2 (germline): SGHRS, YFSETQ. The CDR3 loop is CASYSDRFGGYTF. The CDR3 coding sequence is TGCGCCAGCTATTCGGACAGGTTCGGTGGCTACACCTTC.

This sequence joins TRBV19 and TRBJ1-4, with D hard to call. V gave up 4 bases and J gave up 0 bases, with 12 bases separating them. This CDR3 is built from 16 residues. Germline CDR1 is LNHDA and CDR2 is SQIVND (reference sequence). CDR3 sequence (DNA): TGTGCCAGTAGTAGGGTGTCGGAGGCAACTAATGAAAAACTGTTTTTT. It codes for CASSRVSEATNEKLFF.

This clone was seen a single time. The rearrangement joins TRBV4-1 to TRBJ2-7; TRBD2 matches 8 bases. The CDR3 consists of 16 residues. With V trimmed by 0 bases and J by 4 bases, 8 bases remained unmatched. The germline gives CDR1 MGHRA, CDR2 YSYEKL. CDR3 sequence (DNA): TGCGCCAGCAGCCAAGAGGGGTCGGGGGGGCAGTACGAGCAGTACTTC. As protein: CASSQEGSGGQYEQYF.

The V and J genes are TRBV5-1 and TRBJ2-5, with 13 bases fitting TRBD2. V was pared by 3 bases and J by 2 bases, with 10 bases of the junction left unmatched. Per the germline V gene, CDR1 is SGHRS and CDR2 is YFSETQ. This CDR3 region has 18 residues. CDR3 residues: CASSSGLAGDLFQETQYF. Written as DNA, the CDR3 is TGCGCCAGCAGCTCCGGACTAGCGGGGGACCTTTTTCAAGAGACCCAGTACTTC.

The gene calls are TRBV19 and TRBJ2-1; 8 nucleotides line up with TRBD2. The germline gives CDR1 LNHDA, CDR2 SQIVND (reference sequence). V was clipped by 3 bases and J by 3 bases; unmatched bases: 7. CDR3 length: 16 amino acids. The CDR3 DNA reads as TGTGCCAGTAGTATCGTGGCGGGAGGTGGCTACAATGAGCAGTTCTTC. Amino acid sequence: CASSIVAGGGYNEQFF.

CDR3 DNA sequence: TGTGCCAGCAGTCCCCCGCGGCCGTCCTACGAGCAGTACTTC. It codes for CASSPPRPSYEQYF. The V call is TRBV27, the J call TRBJ2-7; no clear D. Trimming removed 5 bases from V and 1 base from J, with 12 bases in between. The length of the CDR3 is 14 residues. The germline CDR1 and CDR2 sequences are MNHEY and SMNVEV (reference sequence).

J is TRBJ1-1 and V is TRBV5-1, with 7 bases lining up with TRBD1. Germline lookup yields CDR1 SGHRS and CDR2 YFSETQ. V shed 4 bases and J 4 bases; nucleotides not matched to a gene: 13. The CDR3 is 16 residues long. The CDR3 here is CASSPSPHRGSTEAFF. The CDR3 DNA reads TGCGCCAGCAGCCCCTCTCCCCACAGGGGTTCCACTGAAGCTTTCTTT. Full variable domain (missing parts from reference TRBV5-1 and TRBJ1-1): KAGVTQTPRYLIKTRGQQVTLSCSPISGHRSVSWYQQTPGQGLQFLFEYFSETQRNKGNFPGRFSGRQFSNSRSEMNVSTLELGDSALYLCASSPSPHRGSTEAFFGQGTRLTVV.

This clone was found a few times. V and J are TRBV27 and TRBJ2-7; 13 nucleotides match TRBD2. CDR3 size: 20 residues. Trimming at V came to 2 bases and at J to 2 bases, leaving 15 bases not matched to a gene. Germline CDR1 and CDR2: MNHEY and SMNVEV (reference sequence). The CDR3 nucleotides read TGTGCCAGCAGTTTACGAGTCCAGCAGTCTACTAGCGGGAGGGCCTACGAGCAGTACTTC. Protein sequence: CASSLRVQQSTSGRAYEQYF.

The DNA for the CDR3 is TGCGCCAGCAGCGTAGCGGGTCTAAACAATGAGCAGTTCTTC. This codes for CASSVAGLNNEQFF. This chain links TRBV5-1 with TRBJ2-1; 7 nucleotides align to TRBD2. In germline, CDR1 is SGHRS, CDR2 YFSETQ. The CDR3 consists of 14 residues. The V segment lost 4 bases and the J segment 5 bases; nucleotides outside the gene matches: 6.

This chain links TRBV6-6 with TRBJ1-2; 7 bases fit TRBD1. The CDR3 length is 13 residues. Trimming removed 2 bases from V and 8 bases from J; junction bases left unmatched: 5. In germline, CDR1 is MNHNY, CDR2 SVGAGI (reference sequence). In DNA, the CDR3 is TGTGCCAGCAGTTACCTAGGGGACAGCGGCTACACCTTC. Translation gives CASSYLGDSGYTF.

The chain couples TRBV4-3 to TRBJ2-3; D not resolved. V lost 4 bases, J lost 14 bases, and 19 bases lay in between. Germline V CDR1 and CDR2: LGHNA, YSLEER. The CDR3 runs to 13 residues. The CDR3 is CASSPGVAPTPYF. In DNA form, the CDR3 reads TGCGCCAGCAGCCCAGGCGTTGCCCCGACCCCGTATTTT.

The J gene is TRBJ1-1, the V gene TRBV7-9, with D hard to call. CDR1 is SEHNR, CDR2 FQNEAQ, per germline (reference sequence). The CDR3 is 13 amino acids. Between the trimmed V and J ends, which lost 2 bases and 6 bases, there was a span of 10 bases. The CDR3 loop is CASSLSSWAEAFF. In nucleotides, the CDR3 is TGTGCCAGCAGCTTAAGTAGCTGGGCTGAAGCTTTCTTT.

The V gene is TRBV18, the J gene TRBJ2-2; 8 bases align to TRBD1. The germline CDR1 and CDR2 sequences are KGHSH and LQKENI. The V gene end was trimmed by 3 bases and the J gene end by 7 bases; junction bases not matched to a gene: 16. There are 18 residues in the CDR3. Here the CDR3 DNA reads TGTGCCAGCTCACCCCTACCCGGACAGGGTGGTTTGATCGGGGAGCTGTTTTTT. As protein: CASSPLPGQGGLIGELFF.

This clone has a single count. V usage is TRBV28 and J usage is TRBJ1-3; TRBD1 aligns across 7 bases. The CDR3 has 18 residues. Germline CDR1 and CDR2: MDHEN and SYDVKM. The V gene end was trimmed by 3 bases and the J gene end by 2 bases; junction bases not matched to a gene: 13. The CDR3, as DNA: TGTGCCAGCAGTTTTGCTCCGGGACAGAAGTACCCTGGAAACACCATATATTTT. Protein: CASSFAPGQKYPGNTIYF.

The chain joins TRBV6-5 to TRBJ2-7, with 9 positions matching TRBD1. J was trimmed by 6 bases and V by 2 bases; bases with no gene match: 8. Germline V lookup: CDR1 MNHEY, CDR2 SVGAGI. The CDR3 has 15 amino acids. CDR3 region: CASSYAGQGSLEQYF. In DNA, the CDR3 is TGTGCCAGCAGTTACGCGGGACAGGGTTCGCTCGAGCAGTACTTC.

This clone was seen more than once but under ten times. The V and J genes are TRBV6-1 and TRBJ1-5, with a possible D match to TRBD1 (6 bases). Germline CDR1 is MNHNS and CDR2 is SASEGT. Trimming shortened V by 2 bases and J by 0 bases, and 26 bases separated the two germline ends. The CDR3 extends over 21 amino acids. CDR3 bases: TGTGCCAGCAGTGAATTCTGGGGGCCCCTTTTACGCGACAATAGCAATCAGCCCCAGCATTTT. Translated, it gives CASSEFWGPLLRDNSNQPQHF.

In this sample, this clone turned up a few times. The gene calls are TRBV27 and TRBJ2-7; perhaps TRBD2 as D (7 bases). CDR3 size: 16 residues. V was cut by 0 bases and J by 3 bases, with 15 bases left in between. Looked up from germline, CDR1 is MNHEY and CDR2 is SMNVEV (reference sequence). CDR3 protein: CASSLSGGEGVYEQYF. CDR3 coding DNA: TGTGCCAGCAGTTTATCGGGGGGGGAGGGGGTCTACGAGCAGTACTTC.

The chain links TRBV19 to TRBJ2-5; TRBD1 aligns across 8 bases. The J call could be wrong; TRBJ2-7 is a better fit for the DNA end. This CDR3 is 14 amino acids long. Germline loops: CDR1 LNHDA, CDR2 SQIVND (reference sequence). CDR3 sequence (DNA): TGTGCCAGTAGCCCCGCCACAGGGGGCTACGAGCAGTACTTC. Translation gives CASSPATGGYEQYF.

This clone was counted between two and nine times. CDR3 DNA sequence: TGTGCCAGCAGTCAGACAAGTAATTGGGGCAATCAGCCCCAGCATTTT. Its translation: CASSQTSNWGNQPQHF. The genes are TRBV27 and TRBJ1-5; D is unclear. Looked up from germline, CDR1 is MNHEY and CDR2 is SMNVEV (reference sequence). The CDR3 spans 16 residues. V was cut by 5 bases and J by 2 bases, with 16 bases left in between.

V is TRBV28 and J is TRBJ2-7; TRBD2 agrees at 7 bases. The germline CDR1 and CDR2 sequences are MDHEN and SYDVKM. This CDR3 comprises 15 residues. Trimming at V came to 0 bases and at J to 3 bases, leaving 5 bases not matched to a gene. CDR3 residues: CASSLWGERDYEQYF. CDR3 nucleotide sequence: TGTGCCAGCAGTTTATGGGGGGAGCGGGACTACGAGCAGTACTTC.

The CDR3 sequence: CASSMDTRGYNEQFF. The CDR3 region has the DNA TGTGCCAGTAGTATGGACACCAGGGGATACAATGAGCAGTTCTTC. The J gene is TRBJ2-1, the V gene TRBV19; TRBD1 might be the D (6 bases). The ends were cut back, 3 bases at V and 4 bases at J, with 13 bases in the middle. The CDR3 contains 15 residues. The V gene's germline CDR1 is LNHDA and CDR2 SQIVND (reference sequence).

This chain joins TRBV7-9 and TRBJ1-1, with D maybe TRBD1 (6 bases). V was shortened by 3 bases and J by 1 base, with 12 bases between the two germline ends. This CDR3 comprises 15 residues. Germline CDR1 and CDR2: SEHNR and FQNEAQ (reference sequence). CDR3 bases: TGTGCCAGCAGCTTCCTAACAGGGACGAACACTGAAGCTTTCTTT. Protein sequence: CASSFLTGTNTEAFF.

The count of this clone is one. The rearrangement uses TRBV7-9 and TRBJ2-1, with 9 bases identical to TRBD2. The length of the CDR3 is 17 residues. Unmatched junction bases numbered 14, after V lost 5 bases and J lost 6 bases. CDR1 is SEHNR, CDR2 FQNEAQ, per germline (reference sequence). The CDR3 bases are TGTGCCAGCAGCCCCACCTTGGGGAGCGGGAGGTTCAATGAGCAGTTCTTC. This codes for CASSPTLGSGRFNEQFF.

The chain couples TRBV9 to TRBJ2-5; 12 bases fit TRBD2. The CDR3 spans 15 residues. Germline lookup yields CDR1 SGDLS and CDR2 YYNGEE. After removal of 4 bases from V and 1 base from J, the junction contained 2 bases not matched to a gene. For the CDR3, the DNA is TGTGCCAGCAGCCGACTAGCGGGAGCCCAAGAGACCCAGTACTTC. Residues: CASSRLAGAQETQYF.

DNA for the CDR3: TGTGCCAGCAGCGTAGCAACGGAAGAGACCCAGTACTTC. As protein: CASSVATEETQYF. The chain joins TRBV9 to TRBJ2-5; D call uncertain. V lost 0 bases and J lost 3, with 6 bases in between. Germline loops: CDR1 SGDLS, CDR2 YYNGEE. This CDR3 has 13 amino acids.

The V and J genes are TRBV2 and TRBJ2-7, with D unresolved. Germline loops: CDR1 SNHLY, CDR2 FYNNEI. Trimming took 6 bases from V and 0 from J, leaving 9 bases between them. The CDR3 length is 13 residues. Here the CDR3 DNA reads TGTGCCAGCAGGCCCCCTAGCTCCTACGAGCAGTACTTC. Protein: CASRPPSSYEQYF.

DNA of the CDR3: TGTGCCAGCAGCTTAGGGTCAGGGCCTGAAAAACTGTTTTTT. Translation: CASSLGSGPEKLFF. The chain recombines TRBV7-2 with TRBJ1-4; D is possibly TRBD1 (5 bases). Germline CDR1 SGHTA, CDR2 FQGNSA. The CDR3 totals 14 residues. V was cut by 1 base and J by 7 bases, with 10 bases left in between.

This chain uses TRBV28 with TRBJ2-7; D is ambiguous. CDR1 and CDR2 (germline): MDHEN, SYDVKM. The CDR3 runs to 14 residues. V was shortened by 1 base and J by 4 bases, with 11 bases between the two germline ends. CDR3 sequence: CASSLFAQAYEQYF. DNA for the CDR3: TGTGCCAGCAGTTTATTTGCCCAGGCTTACGAGCAGTACTTC.

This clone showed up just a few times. The CDR3 reads CASSQDLGLAIEQFF. The CDR3 region has the DNA TGCGCCAGCAGCCAAGATCTCGGGCTAGCGATTGAGCAGTTCTTC. The V gene is TRBV4-3, the J gene TRBJ2-1; D might be TRBD2 (6 bases). In germline, CDR1 is LGHNA, CDR2 YSLEER. Trimming left V 0 bases short and J 9 bases short, with 15 bases between. This CDR3 is built from 15 residues.

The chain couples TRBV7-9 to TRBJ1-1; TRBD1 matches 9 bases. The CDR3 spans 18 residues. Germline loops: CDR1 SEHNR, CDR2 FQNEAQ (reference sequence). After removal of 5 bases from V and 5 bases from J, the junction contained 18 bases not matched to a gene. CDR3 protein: CASSPRPFSTGGNTEAFF. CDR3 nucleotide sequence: TGTGCCAGCAGCCCCCGTCCTTTTAGTACAGGGGGCAATACTGAAGCTTTCTTT. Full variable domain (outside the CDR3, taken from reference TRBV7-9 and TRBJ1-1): DTGVSQNPRHKITKRGQNVTFRCDPISEHNRLYWYRQTLGQGPEFLTYFQNEAQLEKSRLLSDRFSAERPKGSFSTLEIQRTEQGDSAMYLCASSPRPFSTGGNTEAFFGQGTRLTVV.

In DNA form, the CDR3 reads TGTGCCAGCAGCCCTGAGGGACTAGCTTTCTACGAGCAGTACTTC. As protein: CASSPEGLAFYEQYF. V gene TRBV9 combines with J gene TRBJ2-7; 9 bases map to TRBD2. Germline lookup yields CDR1 SGDLS and CDR2 YYNGEE. This CDR3 spans 15 amino acids. Losses at the gene ends were 4 bases for V and 3 bases for J; bases not matched to a gene: 8.